These 28 T cell receptor beta chains came from one sample sequenced in a study of OX40 agonist ivuxolimab in advanced cancers. Clones were read by immunoSEQ multiplex PCR, and TCRdb kept only the in-frame ones, dropping some. The data contain about 100,000 clones, 75% to 90% of them singletons. The specimen comprised CD4+ or CD8+ T cells sorted from blood, sampled in a trial of the OX40 agonist ivuxolimab. These receptors all stem from an adult with an advanced solid tumor such as melanoma, head and neck, liver or kidney cancer.

The V gene is TRBV5-1, the J gene TRBJ1-4; 12 bases are shared with TRBD1. The ends lost 0 bases at V and 3 bases at J; junction bases unmatched: 6. CDR3 length equals 18 residues. Germline CDR1 reads SGHRS; CDR2 reads YFSETQ. In nucleotides, the CDR3 is TGCGCCAGCAGCTTGGTTCTGGGACAGGGGGCATCTAATGAAAAACTGTTTTTT. Encoded protein: CASSLVLGQGASNEKLFF.

This clone was recorded once. The gene calls are TRBV5-1 and TRBJ2-1, with D hard to call. Germline lookup yields CDR1 SGHRS and CDR2 YFSETQ. The ends were cut back, 0 bases at V and 6 bases at J, with 7 bases in the middle. This CDR3 is 13 amino acids long. The CDR3 protein is CASSLAGGNEQFF. For the CDR3, the DNA is TGCGCCAGCAGCTTGGCGGGTGGCAATGAGCAGTTCTTC.

J is TRBJ1-2 and V is TRBV5-5; weak D call: TRBD1 (5 bases). The germline V gene encodes CDR1 SGHKS and CDR2 YYEKEE (reference sequence). The CDR3 sequence is 14 residues long. V lost 3 bases, J lost 8 bases, and 17 bases lay in between. The CDR3: CASSSGTEAGGYTF. The CDR3 region has the DNA TGTGCCAGCAGCTCAGGGACGGAGGCCGGGGGCTACACCTTC.

This clone was counted a single time. The CDR3 nucleotides read TGTGCCAGCTCGCGGACAGGATCAACTATTCGAAATGAGCAGTTCTTC. Translation gives CASSRTGSTIRNEQFF. This chain connects TRBV27 to TRBJ2-1; 7 bases align to TRBD1. From germline, CDR1 is MNHEY and CDR2 SMNVEV (reference sequence). The CDR3 totals 16 residues. V was clipped by 8 bases and J by 7 bases; unmatched bases: 17.

To note about this clone: The junction does not match germline at one end; this may be a read error. This chain links TRBV5-1 with TRBJ2-2, with TRBD2 as a possible D gene (6 bases). Per the germline V gene, CDR1 is SGHRS and CDR2 is YFSETQ. The CDR3 is made up of 16 amino acids. The CDR3 nucleotides read TGCGCCAGCAGCTTTGGGGGTCTCGGGAACACCGGGGAGGTGTTTTTT. Translating gives CASSFGGLGNTGEVFF.

This clone was picked up a small number of times. This chain links TRBV2 with TRBJ2-5; 9 bases map to TRBD2. Trimming removed 6 bases from V and 1 base from J; junction bases left unmatched: 6. This CDR3 is built from 15 residues. Looked up from germline, CDR1 is SNHLY and CDR2 is FYNNEI. The CDR3 coding sequence is TGTGCCAGCAGGAACCTAGCGGGGAGCCAAGAGACCCAGTACTTC. Translating it yields CASRNLAGSQETQYF.

This chain uses TRBV5-1 with TRBJ2-1; no firm D call. CDR3 size: 14 residues. V was pared by 0 bases and J by 5 bases, with 9 bases between. Germline V gene sequence: CDR1 SGHRS, CDR2 YFSETQ. The CDR3 region has the DNA TGCGCCAGCAGCTTGGGCTTGAATGACAATGAGCAGTTCTTC. Its translation: CASSLGLNDNEQFF.

This clone was detected only once. The chain uses TRBV19 and TRBJ2-6; the D gene is possibly TRBD1 (6 bases). This CDR3 region has 15 residues. The V and J ends lost 6 bases and 2 bases respectively, with 11 bases between them. Per the germline V gene, CDR1 is LNHDA and CDR2 is SQIVND (reference sequence). The CDR3 nucleotides are TGTGCCAGTAGACAGGGAGCGGCTGGGGCCAACGTCCTGACTTTC. As protein: CASRQGAAGANVLTF.

The chain recombines TRBV28 with TRBJ1-5; D possibly corresponds to TRBD1 (5 bases). This CDR3 is built from 13 residues. The V gene lost 6 bases and the J gene lost 3 bases, with 9 bases spanning the gap. The germline V gene encodes CDR1 MDHEN and CDR2 SYDVKM. CDR3 DNA: TGTGCCAGCAGGCCGGGACTCAATCAGCCCCAGCATTTT. It translates to CASRPGLNQPQHF.

This chain joins TRBV19 and TRBJ2-3; 9 bases agree with TRBD2. The germline V gene encodes CDR1 LNHDA and CDR2 SQIVND (reference sequence). Trimming took 1 base from V and 2 from J; bases not matched to a gene: 13. The CDR3 length is 19 residues. The CDR3 loop is CASSIGLRLAGISTDTQYF. The CDR3 DNA reads TGTGCCAGTAGTATAGGGCTCAGGCTAGCGGGGATTTCCACAGATACGCAGTATTTT.

The chain joins TRBV9 to TRBJ2-3; 16 bases map to TRBD2. V shed 3 bases and J 5 bases; nucleotides not matched to a gene: 3. Germline V CDR1 and CDR2: SGDLS, YYNGEE. CDR3 length equals 16 residues. CDR3 in DNA: TGTGCCAGCAGCGAGGGACTAGCGGGGGGGCTAGATACGCAGTATTTT. Protein: CASSEGLAGGLDTQYF.

The J gene is TRBJ1-2, the V gene TRBV5-4; possibly TRBD1 for D (6 bases). The germline gives CDR1 SGHNT, CDR2 YYREEE (reference sequence). The germline V and J ends were trimmed by 0 bases and 0 bases, with 9 bases remaining between them. This CDR3 has 15 residues. The CDR3 DNA follows: TGTGCCAGCAGCTTGGGCAGGGGAGCTAACTATGGCTACACCTTC. Protein: CASSLGRGANYGYTF.

This clone was recorded a few times. The CDR3 DNA follows: TGCGCCAGCAGCTTGGTGGTAGGCCGGGGGCTCTACAATGAGCAGTTCTTC. It specifies CASSLVVGRGLYNEQFF. The chain carries TRBV5-1 and TRBJ2-1; either TRBD1 or TRBD2 may fit D (6 bases each). V was cut by 0 bases and J by 3 bases, with 16 bases left in between. This CDR3 contains 17 residues. Per germline, CDR1 SGHRS and CDR2 YFSETQ.

The V and J genes are TRBV4-1 and TRBJ2-2, with 7 positions matching TRBD1. CDR1 is MGHRA, CDR2 YSYEKL, per germline. This CDR3 contains 17 residues. V lost 0 bases to trimming and J lost 0 bases; unmatched junction nucleotides: 4. This chain's CDR3 is CASSQDRDSANTGELFF. The CDR3 coding sequence is TGCGCCAGCAGCCAAGATCGGGACAGCGCGAACACCGGGGAGCTGTTTTTT.

This chain uses TRBV15 with TRBJ2-7; D is unresolved. Trimming left V 6 bases short and J 2 bases short, with 14 bases between. Germline CDR1 LNHNV, CDR2 YYDKDF (reference sequence). This CDR3 is 14 amino acids long. The CDR3 nucleotides read TGTGCCACCAGAAGGGTAGCAAATACCTACGAGCAGTACTTC. Translated: CATRRVANTYEQYF.

The chain carries TRBV6-1 and TRBJ1-2; D unresolved. V was trimmed by 3 bases and J by 4 bases, leaving 3 bases between them. The CDR3 is 11 residues long. CDR1 and CDR2 (germline): MNHNS, SASEGT. The DNA for the CDR3 is TGTGCCAGCAGTGACCTCTATGGCTACACCTTC. Its translation is CASSDLYGYTF.

This clone has just one count. The J gene is TRBJ2-3, the V gene TRBV19; TRBD1 aligns across 9 bases. The CDR3 is made up of 15 amino acids. V gave up 3 bases and J gave up 1 base; unmatched junction bases: 2. Germline loops: CDR1 LNHDA, CDR2 SQIVND (reference sequence). CDR3 nucleotides: TGTGCCAGTAGTATTAGGGACAGGGGCACAGATACGCAGTATTTT. This translates into CASSIRDRGTDTQYF. Full variable domain (rest looked up from reference TRBV19 and TRBJ2-3): DGGITQSPKYLFRKEGQNVTLSCEQNLNHDAMYWYRQDPGQGLRLIYYSQIVNDFQKGDIAEGYSVSREKKESFPLTVTSAQKNPTAFYLCASSIRDRGTDTQYFGPGTRLTVL.

In its sample, this clone was seen once. The CDR3 nucleotides are TGCGCCAGCAGCTTGATACGGGGGCTAAACAATGAGCAGTTCTTC. Its protein is CASSLIRGLNNEQFF. V and J are TRBV5-1 and TRBJ2-1; either TRBD1 or TRBD2 may fit D (6 bases each). The germline V gene has CDR1 SGHRS and CDR2 YFSETQ. The V end was cut by 1 base, the J end by 5 bases, with 13 bases between. The CDR3 has 15 amino acids.

V usage is TRBV27 and J usage is TRBJ2-1; D remains ambiguous. Germline V lookup: CDR1 MNHEY, CDR2 SMNVEV (reference sequence). The CDR3 totals 11 residues. Deletions cut 7 bases from V and 7 bases from J, with 8 bases between. The CDR3: CASTERNEQFF. CDR3 nucleotide sequence: TGTGCCAGCACAGAGCGTAATGAGCAGTTCTTC.

This rearrangement joins TRBV13 to TRBJ2-3; 8 nucleotides match TRBD1. Trimming took 4 bases from V and 0 from J; bases not matched to a gene: 3. Germline V gene lookup returns CDR1 PRHDT and CDR2 FYEKMQ (reference sequence). The CDR3 has 15 residues. The chain's CDR3 is CASSSWTGSTDTQYF. CDR3 in DNA: TGTGCCAGCAGCTCCTGGACAGGGAGCACAGATACGCAGTATTTT.

V usage is TRBV29-1 and J usage is TRBJ2-5; D remains ambiguous. Between the trimmed V and J ends, which lost 4 bases and 5 bases, there was a span of 5 bases. CDR3 length equals 10 residues. CDR1 is SQVTM, CDR2 ANQGSEA, per germline. In DNA, the CDR3 is TGCAGCGTTGGTGGGGAGACCCAGTACTTC. The encoded protein is CSVGGETQYF.

J is TRBJ1-2 and V is TRBV6-1; D call uncertain. The CDR3 consists of 13 residues. The germline V gene encodes CDR1 MNHNS and CDR2 SASEGT. Trimming pared 8 bases from V and 2 bases from J, leaving 12 bases between. The CDR3 spells CASVGRLNYGYTF. The DNA for the CDR3 is TGTGCCAGCGTCGGCAGGCTAAACTATGGCTACACCTTC.

The chain has TRBV18 and TRBJ1-1, with D possibly being TRBD1 (5 bases). The CDR3 extends over 12 amino acids. V was pared by 2 bases and J by 8 bases, with 9 bases between. CDR1 and CDR2 (germline): KGHSH, LQKENI. The CDR3 is CASSPKTAEAFF. The CDR3 coding sequence is TGTGCCAGCTCACCAAAGACAGCCGAAGCTTTCTTT.

This clone was picked up a small number of times. The chain links TRBV7-9 to TRBJ1-1; D is unclear. Trimming removed 7 bases at V and 4 bases at J, with 13 bases between. The CDR3 contains 13 residues. Germline CDR1 SEHNR, CDR2 FQNEAQ (reference sequence). The CDR3 reads CASTWGTGTEAFF. The CDR3 bases are TGTGCCAGCACCTGGGGAACGGGCACTGAAGCTTTCTTT.

Concerning this clone: At the DNA level, this CDR3 is encoded by other sequences in the same sample as well. This chain joins TRBV6-1 and TRBJ1-5, with TRBD1 matching over 7 bases. The CDR3 loop spans 13 amino acids. The trim removed 4 bases at V and 7 bases at J, leaving 4 bases unmatched. Germline V gene lookup returns CDR1 MNHNS and CDR2 SASEGT. The CDR3 loop is CASSVQGNQPQHF. DNA of the CDR3: TGTGCCAGCAGTGTACAGGGGAACCAGCCCCAGCATTTT.

The chain carries TRBV7-9 and TRBJ2-2; tentative D call: TRBD1 (5 bases). The CDR3 length is 15 residues. CDR1 and CDR2 from the germline V gene are SEHNR and FQNEAQ (reference sequence). V lost 4 bases and J lost 4, with 13 bases in between. CDR3 sequence: CASSSPLQGTGELFF. The CDR3 coding sequence is TGTGCCAGCAGCTCCCCCCTGCAGGGCACCGGGGAGCTGTTTTTT.

The CDR3 coding sequence is TGTGCCAGCAGCCGGACAGGGGGCAATCAGCCCCAGCATTTT. Its protein product is CASSRTGGNQPQHF. J is TRBJ1-5 and V is TRBV6-1, with 9 bases matching TRBD1. This CDR3 region has 14 residues. From germline, CDR1 is MNHNS and CDR2 SASEGT. The V and J ends lost 6 bases and 2 bases, in that order; junction bases with no gene match: 2.

The chain combines TRBV6-1 with TRBJ1-6; no firm D call. The germline V gene has CDR1 MNHNS and CDR2 SASEGT. There are 15 residues in the CDR3. Trimming left V 0 bases short and J 8 bases short, with 11 bases between. The CDR3, as DNA: TGTGCCAGCAGTGAAGCAGGTCCTAGGGATTCACCCCTCCACTTT. Residues: CASSEAGPRDSPLHF.